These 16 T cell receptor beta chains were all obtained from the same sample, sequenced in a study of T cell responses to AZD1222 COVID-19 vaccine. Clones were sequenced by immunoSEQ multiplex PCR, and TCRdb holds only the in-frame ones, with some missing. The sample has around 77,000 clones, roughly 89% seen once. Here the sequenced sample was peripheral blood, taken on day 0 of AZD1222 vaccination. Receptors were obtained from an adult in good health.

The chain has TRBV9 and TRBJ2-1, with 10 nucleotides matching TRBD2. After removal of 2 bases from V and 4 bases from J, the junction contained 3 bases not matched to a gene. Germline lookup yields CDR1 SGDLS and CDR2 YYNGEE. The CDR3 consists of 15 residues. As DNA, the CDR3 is TGTGCCAGCAGCGTCAGCGGGAGGGGTTACAATGAGCAGTTCTTC. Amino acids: CASSVSGRGYNEQFF. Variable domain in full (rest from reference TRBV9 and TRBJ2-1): DSGVTQTPKHLITATGQRVTLRCSPRSGDLSVYWYQQSLDQGLQFLIQYYNGEERAKGNILERFSAQQFPDLHSELNLSSLELGDSALYFCASSVSGRGYNEQFFGPGTRLTVL.

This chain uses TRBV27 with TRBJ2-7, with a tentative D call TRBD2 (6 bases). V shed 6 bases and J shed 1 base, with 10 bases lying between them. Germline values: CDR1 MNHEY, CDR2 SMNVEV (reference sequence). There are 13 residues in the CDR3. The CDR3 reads CASRVAESYEQYF. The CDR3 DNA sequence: TGTGCCAGCAGAGTAGCGGAATCCTACGAGCAGTACTTC.

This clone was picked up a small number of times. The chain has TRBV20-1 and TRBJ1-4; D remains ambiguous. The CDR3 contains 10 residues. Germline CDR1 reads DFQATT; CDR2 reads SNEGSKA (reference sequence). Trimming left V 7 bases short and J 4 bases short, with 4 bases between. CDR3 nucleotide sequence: TGCAGTGGTTTTAATGAAAAACTGTTTTTT. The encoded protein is CSGFNEKLFF.

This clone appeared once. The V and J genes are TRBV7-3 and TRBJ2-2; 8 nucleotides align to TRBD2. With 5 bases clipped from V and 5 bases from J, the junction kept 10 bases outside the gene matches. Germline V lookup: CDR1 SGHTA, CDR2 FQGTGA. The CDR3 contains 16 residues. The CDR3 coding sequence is TGTGCCAGCAGCCTCGGAAGCGGGGGAGGGACCGGGGAGCTGTTTTTT. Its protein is CASSLGSGGGTGELFF.

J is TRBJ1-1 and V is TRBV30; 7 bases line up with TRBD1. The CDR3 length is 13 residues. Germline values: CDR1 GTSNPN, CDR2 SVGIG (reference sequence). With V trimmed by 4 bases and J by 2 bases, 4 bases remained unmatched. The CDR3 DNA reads TGTGCCTGGACTAGACAGGGAAACACTGAAGCTTTCTTT. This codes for CAWTRQGNTEAFF.

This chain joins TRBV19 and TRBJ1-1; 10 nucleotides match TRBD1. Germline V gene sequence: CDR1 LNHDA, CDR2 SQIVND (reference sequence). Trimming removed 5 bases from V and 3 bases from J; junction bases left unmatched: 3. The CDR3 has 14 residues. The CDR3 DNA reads TGTGCCAGTAGTCGACAGGGGGCGGACACTGAAGCTTTCTTT. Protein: CASSRQGADTEAFF.

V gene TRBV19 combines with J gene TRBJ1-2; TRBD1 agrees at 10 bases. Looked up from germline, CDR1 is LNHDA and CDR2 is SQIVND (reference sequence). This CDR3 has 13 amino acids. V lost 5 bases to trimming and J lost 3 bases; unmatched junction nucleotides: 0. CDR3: CASSGQGDYGYTF. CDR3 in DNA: TGTGCCAGTAGTGGACAGGGGGACTATGGCTACACCTTC.

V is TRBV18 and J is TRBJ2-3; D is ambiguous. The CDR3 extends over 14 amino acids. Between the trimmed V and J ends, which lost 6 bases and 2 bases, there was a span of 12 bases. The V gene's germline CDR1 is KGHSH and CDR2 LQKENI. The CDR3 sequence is CASSQRASTDTQYF. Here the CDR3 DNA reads TGTGCCAGCTCCCAAAGGGCGTCCACAGATACGCAGTATTTT. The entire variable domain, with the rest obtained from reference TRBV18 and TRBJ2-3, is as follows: NAGVMQNPRHLVRRRGQEARLRCSPMKGHSHVYWYRQLPEEGLKFMVYLQKENIIDESGMPKERFSAEFPKEGPSILRIQQVVRGDSAAYFCASSQRASTDTQYFGPGTRLTVL.

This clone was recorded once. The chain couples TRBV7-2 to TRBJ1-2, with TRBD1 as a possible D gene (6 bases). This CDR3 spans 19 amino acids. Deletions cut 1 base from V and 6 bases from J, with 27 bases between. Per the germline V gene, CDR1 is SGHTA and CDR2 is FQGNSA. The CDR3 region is CASSLGRAGGTIRVDGYTF. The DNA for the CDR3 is TGTGCCAGCAGCTTAGGACGGGCCGGGGGCACCATACGAGTAGATGGCTACACCTTC.

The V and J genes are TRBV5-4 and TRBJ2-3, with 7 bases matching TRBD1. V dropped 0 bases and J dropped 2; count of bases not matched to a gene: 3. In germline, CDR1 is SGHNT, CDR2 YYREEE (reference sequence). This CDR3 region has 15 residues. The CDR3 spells CASSLGTGDTDTQYF. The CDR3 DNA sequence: TGTGCCAGCAGCTTGGGGACAGGAGACACAGATACGCAGTATTTT.

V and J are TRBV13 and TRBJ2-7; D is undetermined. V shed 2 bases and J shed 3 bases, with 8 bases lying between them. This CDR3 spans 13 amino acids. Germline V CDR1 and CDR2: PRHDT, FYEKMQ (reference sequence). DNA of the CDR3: TGTGCCAGCAGCTTACGTGGGTACTACGAGCAGTACTTC. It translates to CASSLRGYYEQYF.

The chain's CDR3 is CASSLNVGVSNQPQHF. As DNA, the CDR3 is TGTGCCAGCAGTTTAAACGTCGGGGTTAGCAATCAGCCCCAGCATTTT. The J gene is TRBJ1-5, the V gene TRBV28; D unresolved. This CDR3 spans 16 amino acids. Germline V gives CDR1 MDHEN, CDR2 SYDVKM. The V end was cut by 2 bases, the J end by 0 bases, with 11 bases between.

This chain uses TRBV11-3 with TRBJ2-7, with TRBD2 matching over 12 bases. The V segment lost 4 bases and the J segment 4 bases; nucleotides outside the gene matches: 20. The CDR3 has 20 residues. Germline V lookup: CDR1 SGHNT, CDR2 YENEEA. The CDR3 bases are TGTGCCAGCAGCTCCCACCGAAAGCTAGCGGGAGGGCCCTCGAGGTACGAGCAGTACTTC. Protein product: CASSSHRKLAGGPSRYEQYF.

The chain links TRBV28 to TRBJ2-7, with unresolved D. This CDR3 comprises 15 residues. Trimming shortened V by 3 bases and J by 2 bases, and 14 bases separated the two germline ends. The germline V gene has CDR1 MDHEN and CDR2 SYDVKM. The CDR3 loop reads CASSFATLGTYEQYF. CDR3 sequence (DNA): TGTGCCAGCAGTTTTGCCACCCTAGGAACCTACGAGCAGTACTTC. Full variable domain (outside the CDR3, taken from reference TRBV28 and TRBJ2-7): DVKVTQSSRYLVKRTGEKVFLECVQDMDHENMFWYRQDPGLGLRLIYFSYDVKMKEKGDIPEGYSVSREKKERFSLILESASTNQTSMYLCASSFATLGTYEQYFGPGTRLTVT.

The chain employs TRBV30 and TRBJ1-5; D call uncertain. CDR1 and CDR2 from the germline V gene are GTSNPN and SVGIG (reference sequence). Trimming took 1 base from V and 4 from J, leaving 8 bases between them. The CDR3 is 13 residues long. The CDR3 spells CAWSAQVNQPQHF. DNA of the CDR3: TGTGCCTGGAGTGCCCAGGTGAATCAGCCCCAGCATTTT.

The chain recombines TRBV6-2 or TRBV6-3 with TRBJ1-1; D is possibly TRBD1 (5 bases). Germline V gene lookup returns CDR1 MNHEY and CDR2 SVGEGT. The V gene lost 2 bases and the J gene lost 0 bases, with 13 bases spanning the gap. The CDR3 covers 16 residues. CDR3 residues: CASSYVWGFLNTEAFF. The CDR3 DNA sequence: TGTGCCAGCAGTTACGTGTGGGGGTTTTTGAACACTGAAGCTTTCTTT.